What follows describes a single T cell receptor (beta chain). These data belong to a study of T cell changes during pregnancy in multiple sclerosis. Clones were read by immunoSEQ multiplex PCR, and TCRdb kept only the in-frame ones, dropping some. The profile shows over 40,000 clones, about 88% of them singletons. The CDR3 contains 14 residues. Germline loops: CDR1 MNHEY, CDR2 SVGAGI. V was pared by 6 bases and J by 4 bases, with 9 bases of the junction left unmatched. Material: CD4+ T cells from peripheral blood mononuclear cells, obtained in the second trimester of pregnancy. This receptor was taken from a female donor with multiple sclerosis, enrolled in a pregnancy study. This chain connects TRBV6-5 to TRBJ2-7, with TRBD1 matching 7 bases. This chain's CDR3 is CASRQGDSPYEQYF. The CDR3 DNA follows: TGTGCCAGCAGGCAAGGGGACAGCCCATACGAGCAGTACTTC.